This TCR beta chain comes out of a study of response to subunit inactivated influenza vaccine. This clonotype has a handful of counts. Via MiXCR, TCRdb re-called the RT-PCR reads, giving one row per CDR3 protein. The sample lists 550,000 to 800,000 distinct CDR3 sequences, approximately 14% seen once, with under 14% in the top ten. The sequence was collected from a man aged 45-60 years who received an inactivated influenza vaccine. The sequenced sample was PBMCs from blood, obtained 11 to 12 days after vaccination.

The CDR3 DNA reads TGTGCCAGCAGTTTAGGCGGGATCGCCTACAATGAGCAGTTCTTC. Amino acids: CASSLGGIAYNEQFF. The chain uses TRBV12-3 or TRBV12-4 and TRBJ2-1; possibly TRBD2 for D (6 bases). Deletions cut 1 base from V and 2 bases from J, with 9 bases between. This CDR3 contains 15 residues.